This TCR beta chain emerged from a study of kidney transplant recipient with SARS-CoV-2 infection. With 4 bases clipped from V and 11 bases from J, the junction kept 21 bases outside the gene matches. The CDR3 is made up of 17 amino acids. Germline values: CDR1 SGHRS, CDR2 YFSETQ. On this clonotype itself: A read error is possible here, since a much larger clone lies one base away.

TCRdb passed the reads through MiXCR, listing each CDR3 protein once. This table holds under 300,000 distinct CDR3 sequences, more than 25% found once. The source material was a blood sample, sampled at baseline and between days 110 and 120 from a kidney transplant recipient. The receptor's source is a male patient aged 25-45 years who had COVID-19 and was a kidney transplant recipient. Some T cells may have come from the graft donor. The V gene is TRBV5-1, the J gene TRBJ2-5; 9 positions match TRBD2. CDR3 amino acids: CASSPGTSGRMAYGQYF. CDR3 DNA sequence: TGCGCCAGCAGCCCCGGAACCAGCGGGAGGATGGCCTACGGGCAGTACTTC.